Listed here is a single T cell receptor (beta chain). Method: immunoSEQ multiplex PCR; TCRdb's copy keeps in-frame clones and lacks some. The data contain roughly 670,000 clones, approximately 90% of them singletons. This CDR3 contains 15 residues. Losses at the gene ends were 6 bases for V and 7 bases for J; bases not matched to a gene: 8. Germline values: CDR1 SGHDN, CDR2 FVKESK. This record belongs to a study of blood T cell repertoires in COVID-19. Sample: peripheral blood. The receptor was derived from a woman in her late teens or twenties with acute or convalescent COVID-19. The chain is built from TRBV14 and TRBJ1-4, with 10 nucleotides matching TRBD1. In DNA form, the CDR3 reads TGTGCCAGCAGTCGGGACAGGGGAAGGATTGAAAAACTGTTTTTT. It is translated as CASSRDRGRIEKLFF.